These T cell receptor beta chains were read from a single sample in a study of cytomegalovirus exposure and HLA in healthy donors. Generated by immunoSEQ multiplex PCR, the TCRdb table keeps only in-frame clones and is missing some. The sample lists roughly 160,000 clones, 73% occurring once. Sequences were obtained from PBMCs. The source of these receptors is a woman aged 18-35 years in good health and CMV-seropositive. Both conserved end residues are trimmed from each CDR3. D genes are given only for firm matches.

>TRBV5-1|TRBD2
ASSIRLAGGTDTQY
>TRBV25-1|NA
ASLGMGGAADYGYT
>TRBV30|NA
AWSVGDQPQH
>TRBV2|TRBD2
ASSDGTSGGTYEQY
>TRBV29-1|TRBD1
SGSPGQGEDGYT
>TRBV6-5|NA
ASGKGGTGNTIY
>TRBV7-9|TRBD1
ASSPRGPRRETEAF
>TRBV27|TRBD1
ASSMTGSYGYT
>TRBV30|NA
AWSVASEFYGYT
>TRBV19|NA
ASRDTAQETQY
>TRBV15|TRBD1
ATSRDRSYGYT
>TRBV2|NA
ASSVYASTDTQY
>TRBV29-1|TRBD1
SVMMYQGARNEQF
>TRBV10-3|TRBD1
ATSGTGASSTDTQY
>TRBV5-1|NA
ASSAGGAFSGANVLT
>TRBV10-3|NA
AIRFSGISTDTQY
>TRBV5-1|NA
ASSSNNEQF
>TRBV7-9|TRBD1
SSSGQGNGELF
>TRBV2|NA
ASTGHGDSPLH
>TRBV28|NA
ASSLYRPGCTDTQY
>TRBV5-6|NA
ASNLQGRVSGNTIY
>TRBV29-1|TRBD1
SVEIPGGYEQY
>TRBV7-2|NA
ASSRTARSTDTQY
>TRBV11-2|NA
ASSLRGSTLYNSPLH
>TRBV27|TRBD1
ASSPLWPTGVDQPQH
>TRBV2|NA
ASSGGGDEQF
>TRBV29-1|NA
SVSGGNQPQH
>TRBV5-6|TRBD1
ASSLGDRGDGYT
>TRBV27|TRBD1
ASSHRGSTYEQY
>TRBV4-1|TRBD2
ASSQHGTSESGELF
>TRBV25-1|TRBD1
ASSAGDRGYNSPLH
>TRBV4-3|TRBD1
ASSQEYRGAGNTIY
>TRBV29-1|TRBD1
SARDRAGDTQY
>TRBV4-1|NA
ASSRGTANTGELF
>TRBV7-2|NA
ASSFGGAGETQY
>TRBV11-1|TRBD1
ASSHVGTVYGYT
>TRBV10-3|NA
AISAILDNSEQY
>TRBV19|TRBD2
ASSRTSGYSYQETQY
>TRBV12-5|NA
ASGLGDGAQPQH
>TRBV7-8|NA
ASSLTRDYEQY
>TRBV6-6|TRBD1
ASRTGVGNEQF
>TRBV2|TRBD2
ASNVLAGGYNEQF
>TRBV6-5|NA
ASGQLENTEAF